The rows below give T cell receptor beta chains drawn from one sample of a study of naive and memory T cell subsets. TCRdb re-analysed the UMI-ligation and nested PCR reads in MiXCR, keeping a single row per CDR3 protein. The table records over 80,000 distinct CDR3 sequences, about 11% of them present only once. Specimen: naive CD4+ T cells from blood. Receptor source: a human donor in good health. CDR3s include the opening cysteine and the closing phenylalanine or tryptophan. A D gene is named only where the DNA matches it firmly. Some rows mark clone size as missing; the rest say once, few, many or name a class of expanded clone.

>TRBJ2-7|TRBV29-1|TRBD2|few
CSVTGGDNEQYF
TGCAGCGTGACGGGAGGAGATAACGAGCAGTACTTC
>TRBJ2-7|TRBV6-2/TRBV6-3|NA|NA
CASSGLGLYGSYSYEQYF
TGTGCCAGCAGTGGGTTGGGGTTGTACGGATCCTATTCCTACGAGCAGTACTTC
>TRBJ2-6|TRBV7-9|NA|NA
CASSLVRGTQGAGANVLTF
TGTGCCAGCAGCTTAGTTCGTGGCACACAGGGAGCTGGGGCCAACGTCCTGACTTTC
>TRBJ2-7|TRBV3-1|NA|few
CASSQVATGRHYF
TGTGCCAGCAGCCAAGTGGCCACGGGTAGACACTACTTC
>TRBJ2-7|TRBV5-5|NA|NA
CASTPATAASYEQYF
TGTGCCAGCACCCCCGCAACAGCCGCTTCCTACGAGCAGTACTTC
>TRBJ2-3|TRBV14|NA|few
CASSQAGVTFPDTQYF
TGTGCCAGCAGCCAAGCAGGGGTCACGTTCCCAGATACGCAGTATTTT
>TRBJ2-2|TRBV25-1|NA|NA
CASSHLGAANTGELFF
TGTGCCAGCAGCCACCTGGGGGCCGCGAACACCGGGGAGCTGTTTTTT
>TRBJ2-5|TRBV4-1|TRBD2|NA
CASSLGGSKQETQYF
TGCGCCAGCAGTTTGGGGGGGTCGAAACAAGAGACCCAGTACTTC
>TRBJ2-1|TRBV4-2|NA|few
CASSPRWSSSVYWSNEQFF
TGTGCCAGCAGCCCAAGGTGGTCTTCCTCGGTTTATTGGTCCAATGAGCAGTTCTTC
>TRBJ2-1|TRBV28|TRBD1|NA
CASSPRGQGGLEQFF
TGTGCCAGCAGTCCCCGGGGACAGGGTGGCTTAGAGCAGTTCTTC
>TRBJ2-3|TRBV29-1|NA|few
CSVEGGGTDTQYF
TGCAGCGTTGAAGGGGGAGGAACAGATACGCAGTATTTT
>TRBJ2-7|TRBV28|NA|NA
CASSFSRTPTYEQYF
TGTGCCAGCAGTTTCTCCCGGACACCCACCTACGAGCAGTACTTC
>TRBJ2-7|TRBV12-3/TRBV12-4|TRBD2|few
CASKNSGGRSYYEQYF
TGTGCCAGCAAGAATAGCGGGGGGCGTTCCTACTACGAGCAGTACTTC
>TRBJ2-7|TRBV15|NA|few
CATSGRGSASSYEQYF
TGTGCCACCAGCGGTCGGGGCAGTGCGAGCTCCTACGAGCAGTACTTC
>TRBJ1-5|TRBV20-1|TRBD1|NA
CSAAPTGALNQPQHF
TGCAGTGCTGCCCCGACAGGGGCGTTGAATCAGCCCCAGCATTTT
>TRBJ1-5|TRBV2|NA|NA
CASSDLGYSNQPQHF
TGTGCCAGCAGTGATTTGGGCTATAGCAATCAGCCCCAGCATTTT
>TRBJ2-4|TRBV6-1|NA|NA
CASTQKEGTQYF
TGTGCCAGCACCCAAAAAGAGGGGACACAGTACTTC
>TRBJ1-2|TRBV13|NA|few
CASSSTIQDRQNGYTF
TGTGCCAGCAGCTCTACAATTCAGGACAGACAGAATGGCTACACCTTC
>TRBJ1-5|TRBV7-2|NA|few
CASSTDRPHQPQHF
TGTGCCAGCAGCACCGATAGGCCCCATCAGCCCCAGCATTTT
>TRBJ2-7|TRBV5-1|NA|NA
CASSVQDNYEQYF
TGCGCCAGCAGCGTGCAGGACAACTACGAGCAGTACTTC
>TRBJ1-5|TRBV20-1|NA|once
CSATDILNQPQHF
TGCAGTGCTACAGACATACTAAATCAGCCCCAGCATTTT